This T cell receptor beta chain was identified in a study of shared clonotypes between healthy human individuals. Study findings and constraints: Naive CD4 clonotypes overlapped across a handful of donors at roughly 5%. Non-shared clonotypes had lower generation probabilities than those shared by all four donors.

Points on this clone: Its matching antigen is unknown.

Free of recent acute infections or vaccinations, the donors were healthy HIV-negative adults. Profiling relied on immunoSEQ multiplex PCR, and the TCRdb table lists in-frame clones only, not all of them. This repertoire shows hundreds of thousands of clones, under 80% found once; its top ten account for over 1.5%. This TCR was sampled from a woman aged 25 to 39 in good health. The sequenced material came from memory CD4+ T cells sorted from blood. Subset specified: CD45RA-negative fraction.

CDR3 loop: CASSRQPGVNNEQFF. CDR3 bases: TGTGCCAGCAGCCGCCAGCCAGGGGTAAACAATGAGCAGTTCTTC. J is TRBJ2-1 and V is TRBV11-3, with D possibly being TRBD1 (6 bases). The germline gives CDR1 SGHNT, CDR2 YENEEA. V lost 5 bases, J lost 5 bases, and 16 bases lay in between. The length of the CDR3 is 15 residues.